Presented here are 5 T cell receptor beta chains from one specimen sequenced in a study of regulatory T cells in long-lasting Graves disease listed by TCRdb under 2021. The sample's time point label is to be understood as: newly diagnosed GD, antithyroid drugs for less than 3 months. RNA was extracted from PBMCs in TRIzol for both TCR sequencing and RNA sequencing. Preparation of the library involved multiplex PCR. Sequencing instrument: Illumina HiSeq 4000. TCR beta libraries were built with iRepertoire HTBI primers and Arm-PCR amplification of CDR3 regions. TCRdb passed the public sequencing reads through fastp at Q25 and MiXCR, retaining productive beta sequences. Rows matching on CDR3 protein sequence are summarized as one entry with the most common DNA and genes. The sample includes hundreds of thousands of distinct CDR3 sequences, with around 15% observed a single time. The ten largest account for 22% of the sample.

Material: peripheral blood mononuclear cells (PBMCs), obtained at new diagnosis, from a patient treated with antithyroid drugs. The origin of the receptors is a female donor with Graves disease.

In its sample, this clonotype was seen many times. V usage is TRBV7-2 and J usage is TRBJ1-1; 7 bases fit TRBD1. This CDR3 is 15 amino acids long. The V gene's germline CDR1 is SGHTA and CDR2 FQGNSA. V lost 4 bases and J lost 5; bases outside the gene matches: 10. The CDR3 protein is CASSYPGQPKTEAFF. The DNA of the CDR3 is TGTGCCAGCAGCTACCCGGGACAGCCGAAGACTGAAGCTTTCTTT.

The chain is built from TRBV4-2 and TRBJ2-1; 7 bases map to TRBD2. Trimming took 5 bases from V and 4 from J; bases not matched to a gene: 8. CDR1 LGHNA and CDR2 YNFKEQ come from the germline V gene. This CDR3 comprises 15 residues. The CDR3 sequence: CASSAFGGTYNEQFF. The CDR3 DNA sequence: TGTGCCAGCAGCGCCTTCGGGGGGACTTACAATGAGCAGTTCTTC.

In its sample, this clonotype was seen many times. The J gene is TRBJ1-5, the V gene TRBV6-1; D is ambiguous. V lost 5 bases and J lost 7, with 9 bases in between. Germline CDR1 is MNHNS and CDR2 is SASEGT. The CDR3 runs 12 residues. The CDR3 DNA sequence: TGTGCCAGCAGTCTATCTTCCCAGCCCCAGCATTTT. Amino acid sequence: CASSLSSQPQHF.

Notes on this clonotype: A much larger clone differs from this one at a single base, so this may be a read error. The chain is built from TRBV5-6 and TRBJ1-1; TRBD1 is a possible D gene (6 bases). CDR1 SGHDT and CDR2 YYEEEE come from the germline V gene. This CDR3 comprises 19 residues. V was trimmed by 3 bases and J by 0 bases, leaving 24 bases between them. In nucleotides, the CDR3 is TGTGCCAGCAGCTGGGGTGGTACAGGGACTATGCTGGTGAACACTGAAGCTTTCTTT. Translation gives CASSWGGTGTMLVNTEAFF.

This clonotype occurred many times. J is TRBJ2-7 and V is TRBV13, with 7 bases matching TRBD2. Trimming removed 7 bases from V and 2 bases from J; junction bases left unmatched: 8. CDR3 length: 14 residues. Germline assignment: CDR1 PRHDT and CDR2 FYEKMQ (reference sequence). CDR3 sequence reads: CASTRERGAYEQYF. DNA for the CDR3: TGTGCCAGCACCCGCGAGCGGGGAGCCTACGAGCAGTACTTC.